These 2 T cell receptor beta chains came from one sample sequenced in a study of T cell clonality in common variable immunodeficiency. TCRdb's table, derived via immunoSEQ multiplex PCR, lists solely in-frame clones and lacks some. Recorded here are some 38,000 clones, with no singletons, and the ten leading clones hold around 0.87%. Sequencing was performed on peripheral blood mononuclear cells. The receptors shown here come from a person aged 18-70 years in good health.

This clone was recorded many times. The sequenced fragment ends 3 residues before the CDR3 boundary, so the rest is inferred from the germline J gene. V is TRBV20-1 and J is TRBJ1-3; D is ambiguous. V was clipped by 0 bases and J by 2 bases, with 5 bases between them. Germline V gives CDR1 DFQATT, CDR2 SNEGSKA (reference sequence). The CDR3 is made up of 13 amino acids. CDR3 DNA, as far as it was read: TGCAGTGCTAGAGAGTCAACTGGAAACACC. Protein product: CSARESTGNT. The full CDR3 is CSARESTGNTIYF.

This clone was counted at least ten times. This chain's CDR3 is CASSPMDQGYGYTF. Incomplete CDR3 DNA: TGTGCCAGCAGCCCGATGGATCAGGGCTATGGC. J is TRBJ1-2 and V is TRBV7-6; weak D call: TRBD1 (5 bases). The read terminates 3 residues ahead of where the CDR3 ends, so the germline J gene completes it. The CDR3 spans 14 residues. Trimming took off 5 bases at V and 4 bases at J, with 14 bases between the two ends. The V gene's germline CDR1 is SGHVS and CDR2 FNYEAQ.